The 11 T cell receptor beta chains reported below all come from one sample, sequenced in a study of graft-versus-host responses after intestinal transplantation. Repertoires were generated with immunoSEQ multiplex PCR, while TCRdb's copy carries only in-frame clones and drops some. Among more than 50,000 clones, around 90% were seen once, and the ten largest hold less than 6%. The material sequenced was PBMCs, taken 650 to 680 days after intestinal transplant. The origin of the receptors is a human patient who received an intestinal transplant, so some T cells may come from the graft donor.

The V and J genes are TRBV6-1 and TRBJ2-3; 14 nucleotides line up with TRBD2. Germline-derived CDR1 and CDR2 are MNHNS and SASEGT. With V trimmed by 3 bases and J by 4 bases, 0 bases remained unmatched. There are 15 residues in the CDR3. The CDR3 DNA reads TGTGCCAGCAGTGAGACTAGCGGGGGGGCAGATACGCAGTATTTT. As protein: CASSETSGGADTQYF.

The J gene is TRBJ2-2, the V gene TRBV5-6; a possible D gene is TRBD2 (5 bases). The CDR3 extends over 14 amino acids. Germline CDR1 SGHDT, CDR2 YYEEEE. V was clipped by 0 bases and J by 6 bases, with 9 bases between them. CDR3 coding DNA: TGTGCCAGCAGCTTGGATCGAGGGCCCGGGGAGCTGTTTTTT. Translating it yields CASSLDRGPGELFF. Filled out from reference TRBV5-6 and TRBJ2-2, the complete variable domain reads DAGVTQSPTHLIKTRGQQVTLRCSPKSGHDTVSWYQQALGQGPQFIFQYYEEEERQRGNFPDRFSGHQFPNYSSELNVNALLLGDSALYLCASSLDRGPGELFFGEGSRLTVL.

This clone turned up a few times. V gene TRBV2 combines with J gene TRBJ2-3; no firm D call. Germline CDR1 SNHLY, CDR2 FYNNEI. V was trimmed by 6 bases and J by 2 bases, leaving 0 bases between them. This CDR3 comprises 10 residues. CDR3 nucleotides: TGTGCCAGCAGCACAGATACGCAGTATTTT. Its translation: CASSTDTQYF.

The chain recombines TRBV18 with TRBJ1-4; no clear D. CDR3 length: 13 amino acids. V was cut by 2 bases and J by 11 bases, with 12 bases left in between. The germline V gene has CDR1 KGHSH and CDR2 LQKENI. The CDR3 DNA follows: TGTGCCAGCTCACCAGAACGGAGGTATAAACTGTTTTTT. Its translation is CASSPERRYKLFF.

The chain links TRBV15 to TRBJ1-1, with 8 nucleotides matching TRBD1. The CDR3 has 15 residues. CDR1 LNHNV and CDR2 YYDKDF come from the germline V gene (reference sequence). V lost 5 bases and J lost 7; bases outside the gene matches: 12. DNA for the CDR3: TGTGCCACCAGCTCCTCAGGACAGGGAAGTGGTGAAGCTTTCTTT. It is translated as CATSSSGQGSGEAFF.

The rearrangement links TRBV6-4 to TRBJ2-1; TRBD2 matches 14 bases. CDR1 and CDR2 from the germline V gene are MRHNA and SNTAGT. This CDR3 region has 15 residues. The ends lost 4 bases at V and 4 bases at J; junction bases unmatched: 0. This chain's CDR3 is CASSGTSGGYNEQFF. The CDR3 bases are TGTGCCAGCAGTGGGACTAGCGGGGGGTACAATGAGCAGTTCTTC.

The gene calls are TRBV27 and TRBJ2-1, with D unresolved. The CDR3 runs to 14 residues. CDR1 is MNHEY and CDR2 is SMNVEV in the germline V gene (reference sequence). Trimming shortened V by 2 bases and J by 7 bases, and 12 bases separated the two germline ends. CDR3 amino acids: CASSLRAVHNEQFF. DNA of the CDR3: TGTGCCAGCAGTTTACGGGCAGTCCATAATGAGCAGTTCTTC.

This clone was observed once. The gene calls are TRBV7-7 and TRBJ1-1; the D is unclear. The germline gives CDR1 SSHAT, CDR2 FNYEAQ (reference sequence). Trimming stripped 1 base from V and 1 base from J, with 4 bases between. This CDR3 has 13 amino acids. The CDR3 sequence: CASSLGQNTEAFF. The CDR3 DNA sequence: TGTGCCAGCAGCTTAGGACAGAACACTGAAGCTTTCTTT.

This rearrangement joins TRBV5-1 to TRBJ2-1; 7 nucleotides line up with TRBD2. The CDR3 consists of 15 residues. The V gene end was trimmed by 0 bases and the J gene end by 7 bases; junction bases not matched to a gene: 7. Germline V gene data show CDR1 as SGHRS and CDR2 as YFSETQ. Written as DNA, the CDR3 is TGCGCCAGCAGCTTGGGGACTAGATTTGTTAATGAGCAGTTCTTC. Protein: CASSLGTRFVNEQFF.

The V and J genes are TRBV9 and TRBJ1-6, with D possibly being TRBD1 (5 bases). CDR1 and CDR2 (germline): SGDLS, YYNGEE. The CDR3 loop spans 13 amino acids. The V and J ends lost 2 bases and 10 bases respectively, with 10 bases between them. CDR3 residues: CASSVTTASPLHF. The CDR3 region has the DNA TGTGCCAGCAGCGTTACGACAGCGTCACCCCTCCACTTT.

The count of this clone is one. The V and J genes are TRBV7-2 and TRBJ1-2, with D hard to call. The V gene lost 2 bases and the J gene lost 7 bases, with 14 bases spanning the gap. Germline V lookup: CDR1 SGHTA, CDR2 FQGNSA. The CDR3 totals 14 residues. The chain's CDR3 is CASSLSGEIGGYTF. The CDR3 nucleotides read TGTGCCAGCAGCTTAAGCGGGGAAATCGGTGGCTACACCTTC.